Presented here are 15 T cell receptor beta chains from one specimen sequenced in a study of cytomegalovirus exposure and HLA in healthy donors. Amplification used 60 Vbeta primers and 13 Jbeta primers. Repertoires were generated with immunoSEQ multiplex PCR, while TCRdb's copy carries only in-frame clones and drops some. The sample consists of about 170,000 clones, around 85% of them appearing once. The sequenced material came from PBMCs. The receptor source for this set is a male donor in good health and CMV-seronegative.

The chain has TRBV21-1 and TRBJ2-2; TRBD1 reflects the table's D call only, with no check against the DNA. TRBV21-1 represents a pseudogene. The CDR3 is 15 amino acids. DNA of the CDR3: TGTGCCAGCAGCGGACAGGGGTCAGACACCGGGGAGCTGTTTTTT. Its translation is CASSGQGSDTGELFF.

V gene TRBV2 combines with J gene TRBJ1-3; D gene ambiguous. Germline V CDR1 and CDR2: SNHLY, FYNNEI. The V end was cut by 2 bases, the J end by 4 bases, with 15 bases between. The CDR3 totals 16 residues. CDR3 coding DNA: TGTGCCAGCAGTGAATACGTGTCACTATACGGAAACACCATATATTTT. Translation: CASSEYVSLYGNTIYF.

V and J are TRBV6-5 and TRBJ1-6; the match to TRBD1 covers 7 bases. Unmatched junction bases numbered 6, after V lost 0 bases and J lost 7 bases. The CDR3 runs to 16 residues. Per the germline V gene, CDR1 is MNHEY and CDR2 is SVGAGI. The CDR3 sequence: CASSYSRIGGNSPLHF. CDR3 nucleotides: TGTGCCAGCAGTTACTCGAGAATAGGGGGCAATTCACCCCTCCACTTT.

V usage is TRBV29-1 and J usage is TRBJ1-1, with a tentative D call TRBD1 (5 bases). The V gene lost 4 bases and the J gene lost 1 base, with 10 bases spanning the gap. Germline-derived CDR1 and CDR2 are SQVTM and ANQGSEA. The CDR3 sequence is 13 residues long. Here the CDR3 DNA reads TGCAGCGTTGCCCAGGGAGGGAACACTGAAGCTTTCTTT. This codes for CSVAQGGNTEAFF.

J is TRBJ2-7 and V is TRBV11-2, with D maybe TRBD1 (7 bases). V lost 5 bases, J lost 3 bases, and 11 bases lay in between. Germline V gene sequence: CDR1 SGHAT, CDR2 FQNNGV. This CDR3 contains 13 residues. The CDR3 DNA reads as TGTGCCAGCAGCAGACAGGGAGGCTACGAGCAGTACTTC. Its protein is CASSRQGGYEQYF. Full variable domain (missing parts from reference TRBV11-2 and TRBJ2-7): EAGVAQSPRYKIIEKRQSVAFWCNPISGHATLYWYQQILGQGPKLLIQFQNNGVVDDSQLPKDRFSAERLKGVDSTLKIQPAKLEDSAVYLCASSRQGGYEQYFGPGTRLTVT.

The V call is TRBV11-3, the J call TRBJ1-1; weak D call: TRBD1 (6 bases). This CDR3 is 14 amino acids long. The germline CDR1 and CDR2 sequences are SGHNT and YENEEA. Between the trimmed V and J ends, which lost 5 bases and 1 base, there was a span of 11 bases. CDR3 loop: CASSLRGGNTEAFF. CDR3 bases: TGTGCCAGCAGCCTCAGGGGCGGGAACACTGAAGCTTTCTTT.

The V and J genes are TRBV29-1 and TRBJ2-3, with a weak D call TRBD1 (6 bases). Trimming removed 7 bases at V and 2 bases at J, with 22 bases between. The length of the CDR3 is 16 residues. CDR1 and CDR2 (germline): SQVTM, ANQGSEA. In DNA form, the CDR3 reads TGCAGCGCCCCCGGAAATACAGGGACCCCCACAGATACGCAGTATTTT. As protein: CSAPGNTGTPTDTQYF.

CDR3 region: CSDKQGGTDTQYF. CDR3 bases: TGCAGCGACAAACAGGGGGGAACAGATACGCAGTATTTT. The chain links TRBV29-1 to TRBJ2-3; 8 bases are shared with TRBD1. CDR1 is SQVTM, CDR2 ANQGSEA, per germline. There are 13 residues in the CDR3. The junction had 6 bases not matched to a gene; V was cut back by 7 bases and J by 3 bases.

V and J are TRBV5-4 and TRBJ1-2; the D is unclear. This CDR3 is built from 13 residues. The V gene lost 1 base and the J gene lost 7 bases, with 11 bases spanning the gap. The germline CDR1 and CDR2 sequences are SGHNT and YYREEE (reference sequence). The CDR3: CASSLIGVSGYTF. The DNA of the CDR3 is TGTGCCAGCAGCTTGATCGGGGTCTCTGGCTACACCTTC.

The CDR3 here is CASSEVTGGAAFF. In DNA, the CDR3 is TGTGCCAGCAGTGAAGTAACGGGGGGGGCCGCTTTCTTT. V is TRBV6-1 and J is TRBJ1-1; TRBD1 might be the D (6 bases). Trimming shortened V by 1 base and J by 11 bases, and 14 bases separated the two germline ends. Germline V CDR1 and CDR2: MNHNS, SASEGT. The CDR3 is made up of 13 amino acids.

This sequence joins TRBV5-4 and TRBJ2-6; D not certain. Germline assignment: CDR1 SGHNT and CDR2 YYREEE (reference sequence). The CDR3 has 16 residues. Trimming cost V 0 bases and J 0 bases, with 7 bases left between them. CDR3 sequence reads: CASSLDGFSGANVLTF. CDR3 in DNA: TGTGCCAGCAGCTTGGATGGCTTCTCTGGGGCCAACGTCCTGACTTTC.

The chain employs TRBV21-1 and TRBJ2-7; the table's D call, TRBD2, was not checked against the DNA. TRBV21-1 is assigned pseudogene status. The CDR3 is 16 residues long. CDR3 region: CASSKSGADGSYEQYF. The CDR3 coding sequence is TGTGCCAGCAGCAAAAGCGGGGCGGACGGATCCTACGAGCAGTACTTC.

The CDR3, as DNA: TGTGCCAGCAGGCCGGGAGGGGGGAACTCCTACGAGCAGTACTTC. Encoded protein: CASRPGGGNSYEQYF. The rearrangement joins TRBV6-5 to TRBJ2-7, with 8 positions matching TRBD2. The CDR3 length is 15 residues. In germline, CDR1 is MNHEY, CDR2 SVGAGI. With 6 bases clipped from V and 0 bases from J, the junction kept 7 bases outside the gene matches.

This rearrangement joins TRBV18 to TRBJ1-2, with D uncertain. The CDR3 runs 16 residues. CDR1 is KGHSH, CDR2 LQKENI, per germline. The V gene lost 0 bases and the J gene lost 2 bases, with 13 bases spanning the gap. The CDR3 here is CASSPPGSLSNYGYTF. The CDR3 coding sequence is TGTGCCAGCTCACCACCGGGCAGCCTCTCGAACTATGGCTACACCTTC.

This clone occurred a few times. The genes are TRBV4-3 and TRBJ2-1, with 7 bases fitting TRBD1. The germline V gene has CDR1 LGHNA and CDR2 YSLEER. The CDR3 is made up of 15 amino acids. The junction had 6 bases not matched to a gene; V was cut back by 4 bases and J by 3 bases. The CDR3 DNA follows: TGCGCCAGCAGCCGGGGGACAGTGAACTACAATGAGCAGTTCTTC. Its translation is CASSRGTVNYNEQFF.